This T cell receptor (beta chain) was sequenced in a study of early T cells in non-severe SARS-CoV-2 infection. Regarding the study as a whole: Using VDJdb, the matching emphasized anti-spike CD8 responses while missing private and CD4 specificities.

The CDR3 extends over 13 amino acids. V was cut by 3 bases and J by 4 bases, with 7 bases left in between. Germline loops: CDR1 SGHAT, CDR2 FQNNGV. Unique molecular identifiers were added to individual cDNA molecules. In TCRdb, the 5' RACE reads were re-called with MiXCR into one record per CDR3 protein. The sample contains tens of thousands of distinct CDR3 sequences, 9.9% of which appear only once. The sample holds many counts of this clonotype. No antigen is known for it. The TCR originated in an adult who was a healthcare worker with PCR-confirmed SARS-CoV-2 infection or an uninfected control (not recorded which). The V gene is TRBV11-2, the J gene TRBJ2-1; D remains unclear. The sample taken for sequencing was whole blood. CDR3 in amino acids: CASSLSHYNEQFF. Here the CDR3 DNA reads TGTGCCAGCAGCTTGAGCCATTACAATGAGCAGTTCTTC. The variable domain in full, with the rest retrieved from reference TRBV11-2 and TRBJ2-1, is EAGVAQSPRYKIIEKRQSVAFWCNPISGHATLYWYQQILGQGPKLLIQFQNNGVVDDSQLPKDRFSAERLKGVDSTLKIQPAKLEDSAVYLCASSLSHYNEQFFGPGTRLTVL.